One and the same sample provided the 21 T cell receptor beta chains below, sequenced in a study of blood T cell repertoires in COVID-19. Sequencing was performed with immunoSEQ multiplex PCR; in TCRdb, only in-frame clones are kept and a portion is missing. The sample includes about 130,000 clones, roughly 83% of them seen just once. Material for sequencing was peripheral blood. The receptors originated from a woman in her 70s with COVID-19, enrolled during active disease.

The J gene is TRBJ1-2, the V gene TRBV19, with D unclear. The CDR3 runs to 12 residues. CDR1 is LNHDA, CDR2 SQIVND, per germline (reference sequence). The V end was cut by 10 bases, the J end by 4 bases, with 13 bases between. The CDR3 nucleotides read TGTGCCACCACTACTACCCTCTATGGCTACACCTTC. Its protein product is CATTTTLYGYTF.

CDR3 DNA sequence: TGTGCCAGCAGCTTATTGCCGGCGGGGGAATTAGTTTTTCGGAACTATGGCTACACCTTC. It translates to CASSLLPAGELVFRNYGYTF. The chain uses TRBV7-6 and TRBJ1-2, with D perhaps matching TRBD1 (5 bases). This CDR3 is 20 amino acids long. The V gene's germline CDR1 is SGHVS and CDR2 FNYEAQ. The V gene lost 2 bases and the J gene lost 2 bases, with 27 bases spanning the gap.

In nucleotides, the CDR3 is TGTGCCAGCAGTGAAGCGACAGGGAGCGGGTATGGCTACACCTTC. It translates to CASSEATGSGYGYTF. The chain is built from TRBV6-1 and TRBJ1-2; TRBD1 matches at 7 bases. The V segment lost 0 bases and the J segment 5 bases; nucleotides outside the gene matches: 6. Germline loops: CDR1 MNHNS, CDR2 SASEGT. The CDR3 loop spans 15 amino acids.

This chain connects TRBV3-1 (or the pseudogene TRBV3-2) to TRBJ1-1; D is unclear. CDR1 is LGHDT and CDR2 is YNNKEL in the germline V gene (reference sequence). Trimming removed 2 bases from V and 3 bases from J, with 10 bases in between. The CDR3 contains 14 residues. In DNA, the CDR3 is TGTGCCAGCAGCCAAAGTTCCGGAGACACTGAAGCTTTCTTT. It translates to CASSQSSGDTEAFF.

The genes are TRBV27 and TRBJ2-7; tentatively, D is TRBD1 (6 bases). Germline lookup yields CDR1 MNHEY and CDR2 SMNVEV (reference sequence). The CDR3 length is 14 residues. V lost 4 bases to trimming and J lost 6 bases, with 16 bases between them. CDR3 DNA sequence: TGTGCCAGCAGTTCCGGGACACCGACTGGCGAGCAGTACTTC. It yields the protein CASSSGTPTGEQYF.

The chain combines TRBV19 with TRBJ1-4, with D unclear. This CDR3 comprises 14 residues. Per germline, CDR1 LNHDA and CDR2 SQIVND (reference sequence). V was shortened by 5 bases and J by 5 bases, with 12 bases between the two germline ends. For the CDR3, the DNA is TGTGCCAGTAGTCGGGTACCCATCAATGAAAAACTGTTTTTT. It is translated as CASSRVPINEKLFF.

The chain has TRBV7-8 and TRBJ2-5, with 7 bases that match TRBD2. The CDR3 has 15 amino acids. J lost 1 base, V lost 5 bases, and 7 bases had no gene match. Germline CDR1 SGHVS, CDR2 FQNEAQ. CDR3 loop: CASSETGLRQETQYF. CDR3 in DNA: TGTGCCAGCAGCGAGACGGGACTACGCCAAGAGACCCAGTACTTC. The variable domain in full, completed from reference TRBV7-8 and TRBJ2-5, reads GAGVSQSPRYKVAKRGQDVALRCDPISGHVSLFWYQQALGQGPEFLTYFQNEAQLDKSGLPSDRFFAERPEGSVSTLKIQRTQQEDSAVYLCASSETGLRQETQYFGPGTRLLVL.

This chain uses TRBV5-5 with TRBJ2-7; D not certain. Trimming took 0 bases from V and 0 from J, leaving 7 bases between them. Per the germline V gene, CDR1 is SGHKS and CDR2 is YYEKEE (reference sequence). This CDR3 spans 14 amino acids. CDR3 amino acids: CASSLDTNSYEQYF. The CDR3, as DNA: TGTGCCAGCAGCTTGGACACGAACTCCTACGAGCAGTACTTC.

The chain couples TRBV14 to TRBJ2-7; D may be TRBD1 (6 bases). Per the germline V gene, CDR1 is SGHDN and CDR2 is FVKESK. This CDR3 comprises 17 residues. V lost 2 bases and J 3 bases, leaving 20 bases between the germline ends. The CDR3 DNA is TGTGCCAGCAGCCAATCAAAGCGGTACAGGGCCTACTACGAGCAGTACTTC. Its protein product is CASSQSKRYRAYYEQYF.

The chain links TRBV2 to TRBJ1-2, with D unclear. In germline, CDR1 is SNHLY, CDR2 FYNNEI. V was trimmed by 8 bases and J by 8 bases, leaving 12 bases between them. This CDR3 is 11 amino acids long. CDR3 sequence (DNA): TGTGCCAGCGGCCCCCTCGGGGGCTACACCTTC. Translating gives CASGPLGGYTF.

The chain uses TRBV7-2 and TRBJ1-2; D is unclear. The CDR3 is made up of 14 amino acids. Per the germline V gene, CDR1 is SGHTA and CDR2 is FQGNSA. V shed 5 bases and J shed 2 bases, with 12 bases lying between them. The CDR3 region is CASSPQEANYGYTF. DNA of the CDR3: TGTGCCAGCAGCCCCCAGGAAGCAAACTATGGCTACACCTTC. Combining the CDR3 with reference TRBV7-2 and TRBJ1-2 gives the whole variable domain GAGVSQSPSNKVTEKGKDVELRCDPISGHTALYWYRQSLGQGLEFLIYFQGNSAPDKSGLPSDRFSAERTGGSVSTLTIQRTQQEDSAVYLCASSPQEANYGYTFGSGTRLTVV.

J is TRBJ1-2 and V is TRBV15, with D possibly TRBD1 on 6 matching bases. This CDR3 comprises 14 residues. Germline lookup yields CDR1 LNHNV and CDR2 YYDKDF (reference sequence). Trimming removed 3 bases at V and 4 bases at J, with 12 bases between. The CDR3 is CATSSFQGSYGYTF. As DNA, the CDR3 is TGTGCCACCAGCAGCTTCCAGGGGTCCTATGGCTACACCTTC.

The chain carries TRBV4-2 and TRBJ2-2; 7 bases are shared with TRBD1. Germline V gene data show CDR1 as LGHNA and CDR2 as YNFKEQ. The CDR3 consists of 16 residues. The trim removed 5 bases at V and 7 bases at J, leaving 13 bases unmatched. The CDR3 nucleotides are TGTGCCAGCAGCAAAGGGACCGGGACAGTCGTCGGGGAGCTGTTTTTT. Its translation is CASSKGTGTVVGELFF.

The CDR3, as DNA: TGTGCCATCGAGGCGACAGGGACTGGAAACACCATATATTTT. This translates into CAIEATGTGNTIYF. This chain uses TRBV10-3 with TRBJ1-3; 7 bases agree with TRBD1. V trimming: 8 bases; J trimming: 2 bases; junction bases outside the gene matches: 6. This CDR3 has 14 residues. Germline-derived CDR1 and CDR2 are ENHRY and SYGVKD.

V and J are TRBV3-1 (or the pseudogene TRBV3-2) and TRBJ1-1; maybe TRBD1 (6 bases). The germline gives CDR1 LGHDT, CDR2 YNNKEL (reference sequence). V was trimmed by 1 base and J by 6 bases, leaving 9 bases between them. The CDR3 has 13 residues. CDR3: CASSQAQGPEAFF. Written as DNA, the CDR3 is TGTGCCAGCAGCCAAGCACAGGGCCCTGAAGCTTTCTTT.

This clone was found a few times. This chain connects TRBV7-2 to TRBJ2-3; the match to TRBD2 covers 8 bases. After removal of 5 bases from V and 9 bases from J, the junction contained 7 bases not matched to a gene. Germline V gene data show CDR1 as SGHTA and CDR2 as FQGNSA. The CDR3 has 13 residues. This CDR3 reads CASSALERGTQYF. The CDR3 DNA is TGTGCCAGCAGCGCCCTCGAGCGGGGGACGCAGTATTTT.

The chain carries TRBV6-4 and TRBJ2-7; 8 positions match TRBD1. CDR3 length equals 17 residues. CDR1 and CDR2 (germline): MRHNA, SNTAGT. V lost 6 bases and J lost 0; bases outside the gene matches: 13. The CDR3 sequence is CASREPTGEGASYEQYF. In nucleotides, the CDR3 is TGTGCCAGCAGAGAGCCGACAGGGGAAGGGGCCTCCTACGAGCAGTACTTC.

The V and J genes are TRBV7-9 and TRBJ1-1, with TRBD1 as a possible D gene (6 bases). This CDR3 has 14 amino acids. Germline V gene lookup returns CDR1 SEHNR and CDR2 FQNEAQ (reference sequence). V lost 5 bases, J lost 1 base, and 11 bases lay in between. CDR3 DNA: TGTGCCAGCAGCCCGGGACATGGGAACACTGAAGCTTTCTTT. Translating gives CASSPGHGNTEAFF.

V is TRBV19 and J is TRBJ2-3, with 7 bases identical to TRBD1. CDR1 and CDR2 from the germline V gene are LNHDA and SQIVND (reference sequence). The junction had 3 bases not matched to a gene; V was cut back by 4 bases and J by 5 bases. The CDR3 runs 13 residues. CDR3 DNA: TGTGCCAGTAGTAAGAACAGGGGAGATACGCAGTATTTT. Protein sequence: CASSKNRGDTQYF.

V usage is TRBV30 and J usage is TRBJ1-3; possible D gene TRBD1, 5 bases. The germline gives CDR1 GTSNPN, CDR2 SVGIG (reference sequence). V lost 8 bases, J lost 2 bases, and 16 bases lay in between. CDR3 size: 14 residues. CDR3 amino acids: CARPDREPGNTIYF. The CDR3 DNA sequence: TGTGCCCGACCAGACAGAGAACCTGGAAACACCATATATTTT.

The chain uses TRBV6-1 and TRBJ1-1, with 7 bases that match TRBD1. CDR3 length: 14 amino acids. The V gene's germline CDR1 is MNHNS and CDR2 SASEGT. After removal of 3 bases from V and 4 bases from J, the junction contained 5 bases not matched to a gene. In nucleotides, the CDR3 is TGTGCCAGCAGTGACAGACAGGGCCGCACTGAAGCTTTCTTT. Translated: CASSDRQGRTEAFF.